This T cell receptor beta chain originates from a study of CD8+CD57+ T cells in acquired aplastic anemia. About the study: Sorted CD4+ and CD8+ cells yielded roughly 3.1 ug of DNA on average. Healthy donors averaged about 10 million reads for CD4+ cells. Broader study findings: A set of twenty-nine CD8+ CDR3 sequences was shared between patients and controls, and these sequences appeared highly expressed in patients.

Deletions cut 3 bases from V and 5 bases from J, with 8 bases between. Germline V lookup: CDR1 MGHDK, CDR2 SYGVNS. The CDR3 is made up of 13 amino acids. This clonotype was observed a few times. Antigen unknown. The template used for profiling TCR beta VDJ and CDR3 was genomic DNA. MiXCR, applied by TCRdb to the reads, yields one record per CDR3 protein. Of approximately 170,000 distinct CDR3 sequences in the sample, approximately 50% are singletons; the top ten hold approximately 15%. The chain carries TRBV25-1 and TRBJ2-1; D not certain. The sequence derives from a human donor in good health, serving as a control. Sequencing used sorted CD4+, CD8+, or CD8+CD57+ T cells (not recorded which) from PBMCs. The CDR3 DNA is TGTGCCAGCAGTGAGGTCCCCCACAATGAGCAGTTCTTC. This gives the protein CASSEVPHNEQFF.